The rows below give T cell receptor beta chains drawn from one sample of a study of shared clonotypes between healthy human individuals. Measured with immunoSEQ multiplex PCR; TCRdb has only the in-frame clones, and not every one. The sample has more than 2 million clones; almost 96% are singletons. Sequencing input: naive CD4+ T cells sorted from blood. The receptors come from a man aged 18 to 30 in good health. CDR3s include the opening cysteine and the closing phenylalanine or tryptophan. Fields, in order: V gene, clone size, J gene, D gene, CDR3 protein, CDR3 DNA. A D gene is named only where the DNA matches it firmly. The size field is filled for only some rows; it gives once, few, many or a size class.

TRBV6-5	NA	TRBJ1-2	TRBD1	CASSSPGTGFLF	TGTGCCAGCAGTTCTCCCGGGACAGGGTTTCTCTTC
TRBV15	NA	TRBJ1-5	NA	CATSREVSNQPQHF	TGTGCCACCAGCAGAGAGGTTAGCAATCAGCCCCAGCATTTT
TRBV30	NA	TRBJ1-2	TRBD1	CAWRILGTVYGYTF	TGTGCCTGGAGAATATTAGGGACAGTCTATGGCTACACCTTC
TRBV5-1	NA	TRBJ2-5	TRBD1	CASREGQPQETQYF	TGCGCCAGCAGAGAGGGACAGCCTCAAGAGACCCAGTACTTC
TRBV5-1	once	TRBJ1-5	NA	CASSLEPRHYSNQPQHF	TGCGCCAGCAGCTTGGAACCCAGACACTATAGCAATCAGCCCCAGCATTTT
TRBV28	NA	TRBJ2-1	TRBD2	CASSLLAVGYNEQFF	TGTGCCAGCAGTCTACTAGCGGTGGGGTACAATGAGCAGTTCTTC
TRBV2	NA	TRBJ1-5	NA	CASREDRSNQPQHF	TGTGCCAGCAGAGAAGACAGGTCCAATCAGCCCCAGCATTTT
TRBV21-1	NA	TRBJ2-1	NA	CASLTSGGAGGEYEQFF	TGTGCCAGTTTGACTAGCGGGGGGGCCGGTGGCGAATATGAGCAGTTCTTC
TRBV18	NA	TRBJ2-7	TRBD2	CASSPPQRGTYEQYF	TGTGCCAGCTCACCACCCCAGCGGGGGACCTACGAGCAGTACTTC
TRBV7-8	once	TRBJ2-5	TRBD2	CASSRTSGVLRETQYF	TGTGCCAGCAGCCGGACTAGCGGGGTGCTTAGGGAGACCCAGTACTTC
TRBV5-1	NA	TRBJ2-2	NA	CASSYSVRETTGELFF	TGCGCCAGCAGCTACTCGGTTCGGGAAACCACCGGGGAGCTGTTTTTT
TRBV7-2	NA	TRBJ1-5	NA	CASSQDGDNQPQHF	TGTGCCAGCAGCCAGGACGGGGACAATCAGCCCCAGCATTTT
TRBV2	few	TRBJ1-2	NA	CASSGPGPVTDGYTF	TGTGCCAGCAGTGGTCCTGGCCCCGTCACGGATGGCTACACCTTC
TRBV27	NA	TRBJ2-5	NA	CASSYGEEGRGTQYF	TGTGCCAGCAGTTATGGAGAAGAAGGGAGAGGGACCCAGTACTTC
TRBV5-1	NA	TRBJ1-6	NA	CASRKNPGTDNSPLHF	TGCGCCAGCAGAAAGAACCCGGGTACGGATAATTCACCCCTCCACTTT
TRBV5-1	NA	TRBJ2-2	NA	CASSSTANTGELFF	TGCGCCAGCAGCAGCACAGCGAACACCGGGGAGCTGTTTTTT
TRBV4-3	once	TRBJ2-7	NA	CASSQETGRSSYEQYF	TGCGCCAGCAGCCAAGAGACGGGCAGGAGCTCCTACGAGCAGTACTTC
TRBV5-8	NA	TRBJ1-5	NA	CASSLGQTLNQPQHF	TGTGCCAGCAGCTTGGGTCAGACCCTCAATCAGCCCCAGCATTTT
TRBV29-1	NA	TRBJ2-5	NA	CSVEGEGGKRAQYF	TGCAGCGTTGAAGGAGAAGGAGGGAAGAGGGCCCAGTACTTC
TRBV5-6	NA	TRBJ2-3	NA	CASSLYVSGDTDTQYF	TGTGCCAGCAGCTTGTACGTTAGCGGAGACACAGATACGCAGTATTTT
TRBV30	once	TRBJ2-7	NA	CAWSGGLSPYEQYF	TGTGCCTGGAGTGGGGGGTTGAGCCCATACGAGCAGTACTTC
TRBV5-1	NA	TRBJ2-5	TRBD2	CASSSGLAGDQETQYF	TGCGCCAGCAGCTCAGGACTAGCGGGGGACCAAGAGACCCAGTACTTC
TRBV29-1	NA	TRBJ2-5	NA	CSVSRNQETQYF	TGCAGCGTTTCACGGAACCAAGAGACCCAGTACTTC
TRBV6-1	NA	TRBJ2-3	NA	CAIRTTSTDTQYF	TGTGCCATACGGACAACGAGCACAGATACGCAGTATTTT
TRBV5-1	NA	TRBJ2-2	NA	CASYYNTGELFF	TGCGCCAGCTATTATAACACCGGGGAGCTGTTTTTT
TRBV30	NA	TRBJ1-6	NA	CAWDETENSPLHF	TGTGCCTGGGACGAGACAGAGAATTCACCCCTCCACTTT
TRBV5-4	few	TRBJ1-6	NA	CASSLAGVNSPLHF	TGTGCCAGCAGCTTGGCAGGGGTTAATTCACCCCTCCACTTT
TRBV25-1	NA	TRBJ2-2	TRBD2	CASSTGRDTGELFF	TGTGCCAGCAGTACGGGGAGGGACACCGGGGAGCTGTTTTTT
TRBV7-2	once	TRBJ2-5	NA	CASSLGRSGRETQYF	TGTGCCAGCAGCTTAGGAAGATCTGGGAGGGAGACCCAGTACTTC
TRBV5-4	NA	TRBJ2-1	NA	CASSRSGSLDNEQFF	TGTGCCAGCAGTCGAAGTGGGAGTTTAGACAATGAGCAGTTCTTC
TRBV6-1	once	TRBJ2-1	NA	CASRLDSSYNEQFF	TGTGCCAGCAGGCTGGACAGCTCCTACAATGAGCAGTTCTTC
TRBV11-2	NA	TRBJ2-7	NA	CASSFERQTYEQYF	TGTGCCAGCAGCTTTGAGCGACAGACCTACGAGCAGTACTTC
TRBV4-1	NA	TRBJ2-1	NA	CASSQVAGGVAPYNEQFF	TGCGCCAGCAGCCAAGTCGCCGGGGGAGTGGCGCCCTACAATGAGCAGTTCTTC
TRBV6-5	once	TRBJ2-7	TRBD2	CASSRGLSGGYEQYF	TGTGCCAGCAGTCGGGGCCTTAGCGGGGGTTACGAGCAGTACTTC
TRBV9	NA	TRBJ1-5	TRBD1	CALPGGEGQPQHF	TGTGCCCTCCCAGGGGGCGAGGGGCAGCCCCAGCATTTT
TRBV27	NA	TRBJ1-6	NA	CASRPWSNSPLHF	TGTGCCAGCAGACCCTGGAGTAATTCACCCCTCCACTTT
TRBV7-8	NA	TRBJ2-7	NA	CASSFIDAARSEQYF	TGTGCCAGCAGCTTTATAGATGCAGCTAGGTCCGAGCAGTACTTC
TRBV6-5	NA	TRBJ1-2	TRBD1	CASSYRTGNYGYTF	TGTGCCAGCAGTTACCGGACAGGAAACTATGGCTACACCTTC
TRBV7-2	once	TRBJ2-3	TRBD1	CASSRTGLPLPLDTQYF	TGTGCCAGCAGCAGGACAGGCTTACCATTACCCCTAGATACGCAGTATTTT
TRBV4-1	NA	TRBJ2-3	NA	CASSLNGGDSFSSTDTQYF	TGCGCCAGCAGCCTAAATGGGGGAGACTCCTTTTCTAGCACAGATACGCAGTATTTT
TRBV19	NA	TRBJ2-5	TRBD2	CASSIFLAGETQYF	TGTGCCAGTAGTATATTCCTAGCGGGAGAGACCCAGTACTTC
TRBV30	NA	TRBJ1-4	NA	CAWSVRQVEKLFF	TGCGCCTGGAGTGTTCGGCAGGTTGAAAAACTGTTTTTT
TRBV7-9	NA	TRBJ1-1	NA	CASSLGGETEAFF	TGTGCCAGCAGCTTAGGTGGGGAAACTGAAGCTTTCTTT
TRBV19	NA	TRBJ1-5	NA	CASSIPNQPQHF	TGTGCCAGTAGTATTCCCAATCAGCCCCAGCATTTT
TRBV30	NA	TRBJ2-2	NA	CAWSVLTGELFF	TGTGCCTGGAGCGTTCTCACCGGGGAGCTGTTTTTT
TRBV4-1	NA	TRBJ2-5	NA	CASSLVSQETQYF	TGCGCCAGCAGCCTCGTCAGCCAAGAGACCCAGTACTTC
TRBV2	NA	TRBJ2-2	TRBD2	CASRASGGAGGELFF	TGTGCCAGCAGGGCTAGCGGGGGGGCTGGCGGGGAGCTGTTTTTT
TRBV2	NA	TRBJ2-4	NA	CASTGDGKNIQYF	TGTGCCAGCACGGGAGACGGCAAAAACATTCAGTACTTC
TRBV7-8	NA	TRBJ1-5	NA	CASSSAASNQPQHF	TGTGCCAGCAGCTCCGCAGCTAGCAATCAGCCCCAGCATTTT
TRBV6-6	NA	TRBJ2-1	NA	CASIRDSALFNEQFF	TGTGCCAGCATCCGAGACTCCGCCTTGTTCAATGAGCAGTTCTTC